Listed here are 23 T cell receptor beta chains from one sample, sequenced in a study of T cell responses to AZD1222 COVID-19 vaccine. The table came from immunoSEQ multiplex PCR; TCRdb's copy has only in-frame clones and leaves some out. The data contain fewer than 120,000 clones, nearly 90% of them singletons. The material sequenced was peripheral blood, taken on day 0 of AZD1222 vaccination. All receptors come from an adult in good health.

The chain couples TRBV21-1 to TRBJ2-2; the table's D call, TRBD1, was not checked against the DNA. TRBV21-1 is annotated as a pseudogene. CDR3 length: 13 residues. The CDR3 region has the DNA TGTGCCAGCAGCGGGGACAGGGACGAGGAGCTGTTTTTT. Protein product: CASSGDRDEELFF.

The chain recombines TRBV2 with TRBJ2-1; 10 nucleotides agree with TRBD1. The CDR3 has 15 amino acids. Germline CDR1 reads SNHLY; CDR2 reads FYNNEI. With 6 bases clipped from V and 6 bases from J, the junction kept 8 bases outside the gene matches. CDR3 DNA sequence: TGTGCCAGCAGGTACGACAGGGGGCATGGCAATGAGCAGTTCTTC. Residues: CASRYDRGHGNEQFF.

The chain is built from TRBV12-3 or TRBV12-4 and TRBJ1-6; 7 bases are shared with TRBD1. With V trimmed by 6 bases and J by 8 bases, 4 bases remained unmatched. The CDR3 loop spans 13 amino acids. CDR3 in DNA: TGTGCCAGCAGGGCCAGGGGGTATTCACCCCTCCACTTT. It specifies CASRARGYSPLHF.

The V call is TRBV28, the J call TRBJ1-5, with D perhaps TRBD1 (6 bases). The germline V gene has CDR1 MDHEN and CDR2 SYDVKM. The V gene lost 2 bases and the J gene lost 6 bases, with 11 bases spanning the gap. The CDR3 is made up of 14 amino acids. Here the CDR3 reads CASSLMQGSQPQHF. The CDR3 coding sequence is TGTGCCAGCAGTTTAATGCAGGGGAGTCAGCCCCAGCATTTT.

The rearrangement links TRBV28 to TRBJ1-1; D possibly corresponds to TRBD1 (5 bases). The germline V and J ends were trimmed by 3 bases and 5 bases, with 16 bases remaining between them. Germline V lookup: CDR1 MDHEN, CDR2 SYDVKM. The CDR3 runs to 15 residues. CDR3: CASSFPGGGKTEAFF. CDR3 sequence (DNA): TGTGCCAGCAGTTTCCCGGGTGGGGGTAAGACTGAAGCTTTCTTT.

The J gene is TRBJ2-3, the V gene TRBV10-3; 9 positions match TRBD2. The length of the CDR3 is 18 residues. The trim removed 0 bases at V and 3 bases at J, leaving 10 bases unmatched. Germline loops: CDR1 ENHRY, CDR2 SYGVKD. CDR3 coding DNA: TGTGCCATCAGTGAGTCGCGGGAGGGTCTTGGGAGGACAGATACGCAGTATTTT. As protein: CAISESREGLGRTDTQYF.

The rearrangement links TRBV2 to TRBJ1-1, with D uncertain. This CDR3 is 13 amino acids long. V lost 9 bases and J lost 0, with 11 bases in between. Germline CDR1 SNHLY, CDR2 FYNNEI. CDR3 sequence reads: CASSKAMNTEAFF. CDR3 sequence (DNA): TGTGCCAGTTCAAAAGCTATGAACACTGAAGCTTTCTTT.

This chain links TRBV28 with TRBJ1-4; TRBD1 matches 7 bases. The CDR3 is 15 residues long. Germline V lookup: CDR1 MDHEN, CDR2 SYDVKM. Losses at the gene ends were 6 bases for V and 4 bases for J; bases not matched to a gene: 8. The CDR3 DNA reads as TGTGCCAGCAGCCTGGATGGGACAGTTAATGAAAAACTGTTTTTT. It codes for CASSLDGTVNEKLFF.

The chain joins TRBV28 to TRBJ1-6; tentative D call: TRBD1 (5 bases). Germline V lookup: CDR1 MDHEN, CDR2 SYDVKM. V was trimmed by 2 bases and J by 9 bases, leaving 17 bases between them. This CDR3 spans 16 amino acids. CDR3 region: CASSLGVRVSGSPLHF. The DNA for the CDR3 is TGTGCCAGCAGTTTAGGTGTCAGGGTTTCAGGTTCACCCCTCCACTTT.

The chain is built from TRBV5-4 and TRBJ1-4, with 8 nucleotides matching TRBD1. The germline V gene has CDR1 SGHNT and CDR2 YYREEE (reference sequence). The trim removed 0 bases at V and 1 base at J, leaving 2 bases unmatched. This CDR3 is 16 amino acids long. CDR3 bases: TGTGCCAGCAGCTTGGACAGGGGGGTAACTAATGAAAAACTGTTTTTT. Its protein product is CASSLDRGVTNEKLFF.

The rearrangement links TRBV5-8 to TRBJ2-3; 13 nucleotides align to TRBD2. Germline CDR1 SGHTS, CDR2 YDEGEE. After removal of 4 bases from V and 6 bases from J, the junction contained 11 bases not matched to a gene. CDR3 size: 17 residues. The CDR3: CASSRGLAGADLDTQYF. The CDR3 nucleotides are TGTGCCAGCAGCCGAGGACTAGCGGGGGCTGACCTGGATACGCAGTATTTT.

V and J are TRBV7-2 and TRBJ1-5; possibly TRBD1 for D (5 bases). The CDR3 is 15 residues long. V lost 1 base to trimming and J lost 5 bases, with 12 bases between them. CDR1 is SGHTA and CDR2 is FQGNSA in the germline V gene. CDR3 sequence reads: CASSLELGVHQPQHF. In DNA, the CDR3 is TGTGCCAGCAGCTTAGAGTTGGGGGTTCATCAGCCCCAGCATTTT.

The chain employs TRBV7-2 and TRBJ1-4; maybe TRBD1 (6 bases). Trimming took off 5 bases at V and 4 bases at J, with 11 bases between the two ends. Germline CDR1 reads SGHTA; CDR2 reads FQGNSA. CDR3 size: 14 residues. The CDR3 here is CASSRRQDNEKLFF. The CDR3 DNA is TGTGCCAGCAGCAGAAGACAGGATAATGAAAAACTGTTTTTT.

The chain uses TRBV18 and TRBJ1-1; D remains ambiguous. This CDR3 comprises 15 residues. Per the germline V gene, CDR1 is KGHSH and CDR2 is LQKENI. The V end lost 1 base, the J end lost 1 base, and 10 bases lay between the germline ends. The CDR3 bases are TGTGCCAGCTCACCACTTGGGAATGGGAACACTGAAGCTTTCTTT. Its protein is CASSPLGNGNTEAFF. Using reference TRBV18 and TRBJ1-1 for the parts outside the CDR3, the full variable domain is NAGVMQNPRHLVRRRGQEARLRCSPMKGHSHVYWYRQLPEEGLKFMVYLQKENIIDESGMPKERFSAEFPKEGPSILRIQQVVRGDSAAYFCASSPLGNGNTEAFFGQGTRLTVV.

This CDR3 is CASSEATGVITPQHF. The CDR3 DNA follows: TGTGCCAGCAGTGAAGCGACAGGGGTCATCACCCCCCAGCATTTT. The rearrangement uses TRBV6-1 and TRBJ1-5; 8 nucleotides align to TRBD1. Germline assignment: CDR1 MNHNS and CDR2 SASEGT. The length of the CDR3 is 15 residues. With 0 bases clipped from V and 10 bases from J, the junction kept 8 bases outside the gene matches.

The chain uses TRBV7-2 and TRBJ2-5; 10 bases align to TRBD2. This CDR3 is 17 amino acids long. Looked up from germline, CDR1 is SGHTA and CDR2 is FQGNSA. V lost 2 bases, J lost 4 bases, and 10 bases stayed unmatched. The CDR3 here is CASSLLAGARGSETQYF. DNA for the CDR3: TGTGCCAGCAGCTTACTAGCGGGGGCCCGAGGATCAGAGACCCAGTACTTC.

V and J are TRBV4-1 and TRBJ1-5, with 7 bases that match TRBD1. CDR1 is MGHRA and CDR2 is YSYEKL in the germline V gene. J was trimmed by 4 bases and V by 3 bases; bases with no gene match: 9. This CDR3 comprises 16 residues. CDR3 in amino acids: CASSHGGEGANQPQHF. CDR3 coding DNA: TGCGCCAGCAGCCATGGGGGGGAGGGGGCGAATCAGCCCCAGCATTTT.

The chain couples TRBV2 to TRBJ1-5, with a tentative D call TRBD1 (6 bases). V shed 1 base and J shed 5 bases, with 12 bases lying between them. Germline CDR1 is SNHLY and CDR2 is FYNNEI. The length of the CDR3 is 15 residues. The DNA for the CDR3 is TGTGCCAGCAGTGAAGGGGACACTAAGTATCAGCCCCAGCATTTT. Translated, it gives CASSEGDTKYQPQHF.

This chain uses TRBV10-2 with TRBJ2-1; TRBD2 aligns across 10 bases. With V trimmed by 4 bases and J by 4 bases, 4 bases remained unmatched. The CDR3 has 15 amino acids. The V gene's germline CDR1 is WSHSY and CDR2 SAAADI. The CDR3 nucleotides read TGCGCCAGCAGTGTCACTAGCGGGGATTACAATGAGCAGTTCTTC. This sequence encodes CASSVTSGDYNEQFF.

This chain joins TRBV28 and TRBJ2-5, with TRBD2 matching over 12 bases. CDR3 size: 18 residues. J gave up 5 bases and V 6 bases, and 16 bases lay outside the gene matches. Germline V gives CDR1 MDHEN, CDR2 SYDVKM. The CDR3 spells CASSLGLAGTILGETQYF. The DNA for the CDR3 is TGTGCCAGCAGCCTGGGACTAGCGGGTACAATTCTTGGGGAGACCCAGTACTTC.

The chain has TRBV15 and TRBJ1-3, with 10 nucleotides matching TRBD1. CDR1 is LNHNV, CDR2 YYDKDF, per germline (reference sequence). The CDR3 sequence is 16 residues long. J gave up 0 bases and V 4 bases, and 3 bases lay outside the gene matches. The DNA for the CDR3 is TGTGCCACCAGCACCAGGACAGGGGGCTCTGGAAACACCATATATTTT. It yields the protein CATSTRTGGSGNTIYF.

The chain recombines TRBV11-2 with TRBJ1-5; 7 bases line up with TRBD1. Germline CDR1 and CDR2: SGHAT and FQNNGV. This CDR3 is built from 15 residues. Trimming removed 5 bases from V and 4 bases from J; junction bases left unmatched: 8. CDR3 in DNA: TGTGCCAGCAGCGAAAACAGGGGTGGAAATCAGCCCCAGCATTTT. It specifies CASSENRGGNQPQHF. The variable domain in full, completed from reference TRBV11-2 and TRBJ1-5, reads EAGVAQSPRYKIIEKRQSVAFWCNPISGHATLYWYQQILGQGPKLLIQFQNNGVVDDSQLPKDRFSAERLKGVDSTLKIQPAKLEDSAVYLCASSENRGGNQPQHFGDGTRLSIL.

The chain couples TRBV19 to TRBJ1-5; 11 bases agree with TRBD1. The germline CDR1 and CDR2 sequences are LNHDA and SQIVND (reference sequence). The CDR3 runs to 16 residues. V was clipped by 4 bases and J by 5 bases; unmatched bases: 7. The chain's CDR3 is CASSTSRDRGYQPQHF. CDR3 DNA sequence: TGTGCCAGTAGTACGAGCCGGGACAGGGGGTATCAGCCCCAGCATTTT.